Given below is one T cell receptor beta chain in context. This clone's antigen is unknown. There are no base qualities to consult, and no much larger clone falls within one base. Using the deep immunoSEQ assay, multiplex PCR amplified TCR CDR3 regions from genomic DNA. Extracted genomic DNA from each cell subset was distributed evenly across all wells of several immunoSEQ 96-well plates, and each plate was treated as a replicate. Each replicate PCR for unsorted PBMC received 300 to 350 ng genomic DNA, equal to 30,000 to 35,000 T cell genomes. Genomic DNA from unsorted PBMC was sequenced over ten immunoSEQ deep assay plates. Purified libraries were measured with a Qubit 3.0 fluorometer, size-checked on a Bioanalyzer 2100, and measured again with the KAPA Library Quantification kit. A separate single-read 150-cycle Illumina NextSeq 550 flow cell was used to sequence each immunoSEQ 96-well plate. For the original study's pipeline: Because the immunoSEQ output held only junctional sequences and lacked quality scores, the filtering could not match the filtering applied to full-length reads. Sequences were annotated with PyIR, a Python wrapper for IgBLAST v1.9, using IMGT germline references to assign V/J genes and CDR3. Reads were removed for weak V/J assignments (E-value above 1e-6), missing CDR3, stop codons, out-of-frame junctions, or ambiguous translated residues. V3J clonotypes were defined as sequences sharing the same inferred V gene, J gene, and CDR3 amino acid sequence. Percentage overlap between repertoires was calculated by dividing the number of shared unique clonotypes by the size of the smaller repertoire. Repertoire richness was assessed with RTK rarefaction, the Chao1 estimator, and Recon v2.1 estimates of unobserved clonotypes. The clones in this table, taken by TCRdb from immuneACCESS, are in-frame only. Not every clone is retained; where verified, under half of the shortfall comes from an unresolved V gene, and the cause of the rest is unknown. Clone size and the V and J calls come from that table; the DNA yielded D and trimming. This sample gives about 490,000 clones in total; 76% of them show up just once. The ten most abundant clones make up over 10% of the sample.

The record originates from a study of shared clonotypes between healthy human individuals (TCRdb year 2020). At the level of the whole study: The cohort included a few men and a couple of women between 18 and 49 years of age. Leukapheresis yielded between about 0.94 and 8.9 billion PBMCs per donor. Different laboratories and diverse techniques were used to prepare libraries and sequence TCR repertoires, to increase sequencing depth and limit assay-specific biases. To estimate repertoire size and how much clonotypes are shared between individuals, the study performed deep sequencing of blood TCR repertoires from a handful of healthy adults.

The donors were healthy, HIV-negative adults with no recently reported acute infections or vaccinations. All donors were Caucasian adults living in Nashville, Tennessee, USA. For unsorted samples, 96 million or so PBMCs were counted, and genomic DNA was extracted using the QIAamp DNA Blood Mini kit. Blood was obtained by leukapheresis, after which PBMCs were separated by Ficoll-Histopaque density gradient centrifugation and cryopreserved in liquid nitrogen vapor phase. V is cut by 1 base and J by 6 bases, and the space between the germline ends is 13 bases. Sequences SGHNT (CDR1) and YENEEA (CDR2) are obtained from the germline V gene. Reading from cysteine to phenylalanine, the CDR3 counts 15 amino acids. The entry retains the CDR3 DNA only, 45 bases that are in frame from base 1. What the research found in general, with its limitations: Because the study included a small number of donors, the genetic and exposure-history diversity represented was limited. Sampling was limited to blood, and TCR repertoires in tissue likely differ from TCR repertoires in blood. Pairwise subsampling led to the expectation that sequencing depth would affect the degree of clonotype sharing among donors.

In this chain, TRBV11-3 is recombined with TRBJ2-4, with the D gene tentatively TRBD1 or TRBD2, based on 5 matching bases in each. The specimen sequenced was PBMCs. The sequence was collected from a woman aged 40 to 49 in good health. Some clones in this sample may be carry-over from other donors' samples. The CDR3 loop reads CASSLGVGTGNIQYF. The base sequence is TGTGCCAGCAGCTTAGGGGTTGGGACGGGAAACATTCAGTACTTC.